The 19 T cell receptor beta chains below were found in one sample sequenced in a study of cytomegalovirus exposure and HLA in healthy donors (dated by TCRdb to about 2017). Libraries were built with the immunoSEQ multiplex PCR assay. For the multiplex PCR, a mixture combining 60 forward primers for TCR Vbeta segments and 13 reverse primers for TCR Jbeta segments was used. Sourced from immuneACCESS, this table was stored by TCRdb with only in-frame sequences that have V and J called. A share of the clones is absent; for the studies checked, an unresolved V gene accounts for under half, and the remainder has no known explanation. Recorded for this sample are 250,000 or so clones; 80% to 95% of them occurred a single time. Around 1.7% of the sample is held by the ten biggest clonotypes. The sequenced material came from PBMCs. These receptors all come from a girl between 2 and 10 years old in good health and CMV-seronegative.

This chain connects TRBV28 to TRBJ2-1; TRBD2 agrees at 7 bases. Germline lookup yields CDR1 MDHEN and CDR2 SYDVKM. This CDR3 comprises 14 residues. Losses at the gene ends were 10 bases for V and 0 bases for J; bases not matched to a gene: 6. For the CDR3, the DNA is TGTGCCACTGGGGGGGGTAGCTCCTACAATGAGCAGTTCTTC. It yields the protein CATGGGSSYNEQFF. The full variable domain, completed using reference TRBV28 and TRBJ2-1, is DVKVTQSSRYLVKRTGEKVFLECVQDMDHENMFWYRQDPGLGLRLIYFSYDVKMKEKGDIPEGYSVSREKKERFSLILESASTNQTSMYLCATGGGSSYNEQFFGPGTRLTVL.

This chain joins TRBV19 and TRBJ1-5; D perhaps matches TRBD1 (6 bases). CDR3 size: 12 residues. Germline values: CDR1 LNHDA, CDR2 SQIVND (reference sequence). Trimming left V 7 bases short and J 5 bases short, with 9 bases between. The DNA for the CDR3 is TGTGCCAGTACTACAGGGTATCAGCCCCAGCATTTT. It translates to CASTTGYQPQHF.

This clone was detected only once. One end of the junction fails to match germline, which may point to a read error. This chain links TRBV27 with TRBJ2-3, with a weak D call TRBD2 (6 bases). The CDR3 is 17 amino acids. Germline-derived CDR1 and CDR2 are MNHEY and SMNVEV (reference sequence). The CDR3 sequence is CASREIRRAGKTDTRYF. The CDR3 nucleotides are TGTGCCAGCAGAGAGATCCGGAGGGCCGGGAAGACAGATACGCGGTATTTT.

The chain couples TRBV18 to TRBJ1-2, with D possibly being TRBD1 (5 bases). Germline V gives CDR1 KGHSH, CDR2 LQKENI. The CDR3 consists of 15 residues. V was clipped by 3 bases and J by 8 bases, with 19 bases between them. CDR3 DNA sequence: TGTGCCAGCTCACCGGCAGGGCATTCCGTTTCGGGCTACACCTTC. Translated, it gives CASSPAGHSVSGYTF.

V gene TRBV29-1 combines with J gene TRBJ2-7; D gene uncertain. V lost 5 bases and J lost 0, with 5 bases in between. Germline values: CDR1 SQVTM, CDR2 ANQGSEA. This CDR3 is 11 amino acids long. The CDR3 nucleotides are TGCAGCGTTTATAGCTCCTACGAGCAGTACTTC. This translates into CSVYSSYEQYF.

In DNA form, the CDR3 reads TGTGCCAGCAATCCGGGTCGAAGCAATCAGCCCCAGCATTTT. This translates into CASNPGRSNQPQHF. This chain uses TRBV27 with TRBJ1-5; D remains unclear. Germline CDR1 and CDR2: MNHEY and SMNVEV (reference sequence). The V end was cut by 7 bases, the J end by 1 base, with 11 bases between. CDR3 length: 14 residues.

This chain joins TRBV9 and TRBJ2-7, with 7 bases that match TRBD1. The V and J ends lost 3 bases and 3 bases, in that order; junction bases with no gene match: 9. The germline CDR1 and CDR2 sequences are SGDLS and YYNGEE. This CDR3 comprises 15 residues. The CDR3 is CASSGSGQDVYEQYF. CDR3 bases: TGTGCCAGCAGCGGATCCGGACAGGATGTCTACGAGCAGTACTTC.

CDR3 nucleotides: TGTGCCAGCAGCTTTGGGACTCACGCTCAGGATGAAAAACTGTTTTTT. It is translated as CASSFGTHAQDEKLFF. The chain employs TRBV5-5 and TRBJ1-4; the D gene is possibly TRBD1 (5 bases). The CDR3 covers 16 residues. V was cut by 2 bases and J by 6 bases, with 17 bases left in between. Germline CDR1 and CDR2: SGHKS and YYEKEE (reference sequence).

This chain connects TRBV10-3 to TRBJ1-1, with 9 bases aligning to TRBD1. The CDR3 covers 13 residues. V was pared by 7 bases and J by 3 bases, with 3 bases of the junction left unmatched. Germline assignment: CDR1 ENHRY and CDR2 SYGVKD. The CDR3 DNA sequence: TGTGCCATCATGGGGACAGGGCACACTGAAGCTTTCTTT. Translating it yields CAIMGTGHTEAFF.

This chain joins TRBV18 and TRBJ2-7; D is undetermined. V was shortened by 2 bases and J by 8 bases, with 13 bases between the two germline ends. Germline lookup yields CDR1 KGHSH and CDR2 LQKENI. The CDR3 contains 13 residues. The CDR3 DNA reads as TGTGCCAGCTCACCATCGAGGCCTACGAAGCAGTACTTC. Translating it yields CASSPSRPTKQYF.

The V and J genes are TRBV6-6 and TRBJ2-1; D gene ambiguous. Germline V lookup: CDR1 MNHNY, CDR2 SVGAGI (reference sequence). The CDR3 loop spans 13 amino acids. V shed 5 bases and J shed 4 bases, with 9 bases lying between them. The CDR3 sequence is CASSRQLYNEQFF. The DNA for the CDR3 is TGTGCCAGCAGTCGACAATTATACAATGAGCAGTTCTTC.

The chain recombines TRBV7-6 with TRBJ2-1; 12 bases map to TRBD2. The CDR3 has 16 residues. V was pared by 5 bases and J by 7 bases, with 9 bases of the junction left unmatched. The germline V gene encodes CDR1 SGHVS and CDR2 FNYEAQ. CDR3 sequence (DNA): TGTGCCAGCAGCCCGGTAGCCGGGACTAGCGGGAATGAGCAGTTCTTC. Encoded protein: CASSPVAGTSGNEQFF.

The chain is built from TRBV14 and TRBJ1-4; D is unresolved. This CDR3 contains 13 residues. Germline V gene data show CDR1 as SGHDN and CDR2 as FVKESK. The ends were cut back, 3 bases at V and 7 bases at J, with 9 bases in the middle. The CDR3 DNA is TGTGCCAGCAGCCAGGGAGAGGCTGAAAAACTGTTTTTT. Protein product: CASSQGEAEKLFF.

J is TRBJ2-7 and V is TRBV30; no firm D call. Germline lookup yields CDR1 GTSNPN and CDR2 SVGIG (reference sequence). The CDR3 spans 11 residues. V lost 0 bases to trimming and J lost 5 bases, with 5 bases between them. The CDR3 reads CAWSVRDEQYF. Here the CDR3 DNA reads TGTGCCTGGAGTGTACGGGACGAGCAGTACTTC.

This clone appeared a few times. The chain carries TRBV28 and TRBJ1-1, with D hard to call. The V gene lost 6 bases and the J gene lost 3 bases, with 20 bases spanning the gap. The CDR3 is 16 residues long. The V gene's germline CDR1 is MDHEN and CDR2 SYDVKM. The CDR3 spells CASRPLSGVGYTEAFF. The CDR3 DNA is TGTGCCAGCAGGCCCCTGAGCGGTGTAGGGTACACTGAAGCTTTCTTT.

Points on this clone: The junction differs from germline at one of its ends, possibly a read error. This chain connects TRBV7-9 to TRBJ1-1; no clear D. CDR3 length: 13 amino acids. Germline lookup yields CDR1 SEHNR and CDR2 FQNEAQ (reference sequence). The CDR3 region has the DNA TGTTCCAGCAGCTTACGCGAAAACACTGAAGCTTTCTTT. Translating gives CSSSLRENTEAFF.

With regard to this clone: This specimen includes other DNA sequences encoding the same CDR3. The chain uses TRBV5-6 and TRBJ1-1, with D possibly TRBD1 on 6 matching bases. Germline V lookup: CDR1 SGHDT, CDR2 YYEEEE. V shed 0 bases and J shed 2 bases, with 8 bases lying between them. CDR3 length equals 14 residues. CDR3 region: CASSLGTVNTEAFF. The CDR3 bases are TGTGCCAGCAGCTTGGGGACAGTCAACACTGAAGCTTTCTTT. Looking up the rest from reference TRBV5-6 and TRBJ1-1 gives the full variable domain: DAGVTQSPTHLIKTRGQQVTLRCSPKSGHDTVSWYQQALGQGPQFIFQYYEEEERQRGNFPDRFSGHQFPNYSSELNVNALLLGDSALYLCASSLGTVNTEAFFGQGTRLTVV.

The V gene is TRBV27, the J gene TRBJ2-7, with D possibly TRBD2 on 6 matching bases. CDR3 size: 15 residues. Germline CDR1 and CDR2: MNHEY and SMNVEV (reference sequence). The ends were cut back, 3 bases at V and 1 base at J, with 13 bases in the middle. CDR3 nucleotide sequence: TGTGCCAGCAGTTTCCAGGGTGGGGGGTCCTACGAGCAGTACTTC. This encodes CASSFQGGGSYEQYF.

This sequence joins TRBV27 and TRBJ2-3, with 13 bases matching TRBD2. V was clipped by 2 bases and J by 9 bases; unmatched bases: 5. The germline V gene encodes CDR1 MNHEY and CDR2 SMNVEV (reference sequence). The CDR3 contains 15 residues. The CDR3, as DNA: TGTGCCAGCAGTTTAACTAGCGGGGGGGCGGAGACGCAGTATTTT. Translating gives CASSLTSGGAETQYF.